The 13 T cell receptor beta chains in this list originate from one sample, sequenced in a study of blood T cells in healthy people across ages. The authors ran a second PCR of roughly 6 to 11 cycles using a sample-barcoded 5' primer and a J-beta primer mix. MiXCR, applied by TCRdb to the 5' RACE reads, yields one record per CDR3 protein. Of about 810,000 distinct CDR3 sequences in the sample, approximately 35% were seen once. The specimen was blood. The receptor set was obtained from a man between 18 and 35 years old in good health.

The rearrangement uses TRBV6-2 or TRBV6-3 and TRBJ2-1; TRBD1 might be the D (6 bases). The CDR3 has 14 residues. Germline V gene lookup returns CDR1 MNHEY and CDR2 SVGEGT. Between the trimmed V and J ends, which lost 2 bases and 10 bases, there was a span of 15 bases. CDR3 in amino acids: CASSYTGSSYEQFF. In DNA form, the CDR3 reads TGTGCCAGCAGTTACACAGGGTCCTCCTACGAGCAGTTCTTC.

The table lists this clonotype with many counts. V is TRBV5-5 and J is TRBJ2-3; D remains unclear. The germline gives CDR1 SGHKS, CDR2 YYEKEE (reference sequence). The length of the CDR3 is 14 residues. Trimming cost V 1 base and J 6 bases, with 12 bases left between them. The CDR3 here is CASSLLPSRDTQYF. In DNA, the CDR3 is TGTGCCAGCAGCTTGCTTCCTTCTAGGGATACGCAGTATTTT.

The chain joins TRBV12-3 or TRBV12-4 to TRBJ2-3; D may correspond to TRBD1 or TRBD2 (5 bases each). The CDR3 length is 15 residues. With 2 bases removed from V and 15 bases from J, the gap between germline ends came to 24 bases. CDR3 residues: CASSLIGGRGDVEYF. In nucleotides, the CDR3 is TGTGCCAGCAGTTTAATCGGCGGTCGAGGGGATGTGGAATATTTT.

The chain uses TRBV12-3 or TRBV12-4 and TRBJ1-3, with 7 bases that match TRBD1. Trimming took 6 bases from V and 3 from J; bases not matched to a gene: 5. The CDR3 is 14 amino acids. As DNA, the CDR3 is TGTGCCAGCAGACGACAGGGAGTTGGAAACACCATATATTTT. Protein product: CASRRQGVGNTIYF.

The chain uses TRBV4-2 and TRBJ2-3; 7 nucleotides agree with TRBD2. CDR3 length: 17 amino acids. V shed 3 bases and J 0 bases; nucleotides not matched to a gene: 9. Germline CDR1 and CDR2: LGHNA and YNFKEQ. This CDR3 is CASSQDSMGGSTDTQYF. DNA of the CDR3: TGTGCCAGCAGCCAGGACTCCATGGGGGGGAGCACAGATACGCAGTATTTT.

V usage is TRBV9 and J usage is TRBJ1-3, with a possible D match to TRBD1 (5 bases). V lost 0 bases, J lost 8 bases, and 15 bases lay in between. Germline V gives CDR1 SGDLS, CDR2 YYNGEE. The CDR3 has 15 amino acids. CDR3 amino acids: CASSVDGGIVDTIYF. Written as DNA, the CDR3 is TGTGCCAGCAGCGTAGACGGGGGAATAGTGGACACCATATATTTT.

CDR3 coding DNA: TGTGCCAGCATTATTAGCGGGGGGGGTTACAATGAGCAGTTCTTC. Translated: CASIISGGGYNEQFF. This rearrangement joins TRBV7-2 to TRBJ2-1, with 11 bases matching TRBD2. The CDR3 is 15 residues long. CDR1 and CDR2 from the germline V gene are SGHTA and FQGNSA. V was clipped by 7 bases and J by 4 bases; unmatched bases: 6.

In this sample, this clonotype turned up many times. The rearrangement links TRBV13 to TRBJ2-3; a possible D gene is TRBD1 (6 bases). Per germline, CDR1 PRHDT and CDR2 FYEKMQ (reference sequence). The CDR3 covers 14 residues. V lost 9 bases, J lost 4 bases, and 17 bases lay in between. CDR3 nucleotides: TGTGCCAGTAACCTTGGACAGAGACCAGATACGCAGTATTTT. As protein: CASNLGQRPDTQYF.

This rearrangement joins TRBV9 to TRBJ1-5; unclear D gene. Looked up from germline, CDR1 is SGDLS and CDR2 is YYNGEE. CDR3 length: 15 residues. V was clipped by 3 bases and J by 1 base, with 11 bases between them. The CDR3 DNA follows: TGTGCCAGCAGCGGGGGATCCCCGAGCAATCAGCCCCAGCATTTT. This translates into CASSGGSPSNQPQHF.

On this clonotype itself: The junction shows a germline mismatch at one end, possibly a read error. This chain links TRBV7-9 with TRBJ2-3, with unresolved D. The V gene's germline CDR1 is SEHNR and CDR2 FQNEAQ (reference sequence). The CDR3 covers 13 residues. The CDR3 DNA follows: TGTGCCTGCAGCTTGGGCCACACAGATACGCAGTATTTT. Protein: CACSLGHTDTQYF. Looking up the rest from reference TRBV7-9 and TRBJ2-3 gives the full variable domain: DTGVSQNPRHKITKRGQNVTFRCDPISEHNRLYWYRQTLGQGPEFLTYFQNEAQLEKSRLLSDRFSAERPKGSFSTLEIQRTEQGDSAMYLCACSLGHTDTQYFGPGTRLTVL.

This chain connects TRBV6-5 to TRBJ2-7, with a tentative D call TRBD2 (6 bases). V lost 6 bases to trimming and J lost 5 bases, with 17 bases between them. Germline assignment: CDR1 MNHEY and CDR2 SVGAGI. The CDR3 consists of 14 residues. As DNA, the CDR3 is TGTGCCAGCAGCCGGGGACGGGACTTCGACGAGCAGTACTTC. Residues: CASSRGRDFDEQYF.

This chain links TRBV13 with TRBJ2-3; 8 nucleotides align to TRBD2. Germline lookup yields CDR1 PRHDT and CDR2 FYEKMQ (reference sequence). This CDR3 is 16 amino acids long. With 5 bases clipped from V and 4 bases from J, the junction kept 11 bases outside the gene matches. CDR3 nucleotide sequence: TGTGCCAGCAGCCCGCGGGCGGGGGGTACCGCAGATACGCAGTATTTT. Protein product: CASSPRAGGTADTQYF.

This clonotype turned up a few times. The chain links TRBV20-1 to TRBJ2-1; TRBD2 agrees at 7 bases. The CDR3 has 14 amino acids. V was pared by 6 bases and J by 2 bases, with 7 bases of the junction left unmatched. Germline V gene lookup returns CDR1 DFQATT and CDR2 SNEGSKA (reference sequence). CDR3 protein: CSAWPGRTYNEQFF. DNA of the CDR3: TGCAGTGCGTGGCCCGGGAGGACCTACAATGAGCAGTTCTTC.